Following are 7 T cell receptor beta chains from one sample sequenced in a study of T cell repertoires in cytomegalovirus infection. TCRdb re-called the reads through MiXCR, storing one row per CDR3 protein. The sample holds around 170,000 distinct CDR3 sequences; approximately 14% are singletons and the top ten take 25% to 30%. The sequenced sample consisted of PBMCs. These receptors originate from a human donor in good health (CMV status not recorded). Some clones in this sample may be carry-over from other donors' samples.

The sample holds many counts of this clonotype. The rearrangement links TRBV7-2 to TRBJ1-5; D gene uncertain. CDR3 length: 13 amino acids. Trimming took off 5 bases at V and 6 bases at J, with 11 bases between the two ends. CDR1 is SGHTA and CDR2 is FQGNSA in the germline V gene. As DNA, the CDR3 is TGTGCCAGCAGCACCGATAGGGTTCAGCCCCAGCATTTT. It is translated as CASSTDRVQPQHF.

This clonotype was picked up one time. At one boundary the junction diverges from the germline segment, which might be a read error. This CDR3 is CASIYSAGPPYNEQFF. CDR3 coding DNA: TGTGCCAGCATTTACTCGGCAGGACCCCCCTACAATGAGCAGTTCTTC. The rearrangement uses TRBV6-2 or TRBV6-3 and TRBJ2-1, with D unclear. Germline-derived CDR1 and CDR2 are MNHEY and SVGEGT. This CDR3 spans 16 amino acids.

The chain combines TRBV6-2 or TRBV6-3 with TRBJ2-3, with D maybe TRBD2 (6 bases). The CDR3 is 15 residues long. In germline, CDR1 is MNHEY, CDR2 SVGEGT. The V end lost 7 bases, the J end lost 3 bases, and 17 bases lay between the germline ends. The CDR3 nucleotides are TGTGCCAGCAACGACGGGAGAAGGTTGACAGATACGCAGTATTTT. This encodes CASNDGRRLTDTQYF.

The chain couples TRBV2 to TRBJ1-6, with D tentatively TRBD1 (5 bases). This CDR3 spans 14 amino acids. The germline CDR1 and CDR2 sequences are SNHLY and FYNNEI. V was shortened by 7 bases and J by 7 bases, with 14 bases between the two germline ends. The CDR3 protein is CASKIRAGNSPLHF. The CDR3 coding sequence is TGTGCCAGCAAAATCAGGGCGGGGAATTCACCCCTCCACTTT.

In this sample, this clonotype turned up a few times. The rearrangement joins TRBV28 to TRBJ2-3; the D gene is possibly TRBD2 (5 bases). Trimming shortened V by 5 bases and J by 1 base, and 13 bases separated the two germline ends. This CDR3 has 15 residues. Per the germline V gene, CDR1 is MDHEN and CDR2 is SYDVKM. CDR3 loop: CASSPFFSGTDTQYF. In DNA, the CDR3 is TGTGCCAGCAGTCCTTTTTTTAGCGGCACAGATACGCAGTATTTT.

This clonotype occurred many times. The J gene is TRBJ2-7, the V gene TRBV5-6; D is unclear. V dropped 0 bases and J dropped 1 base, with 8 bases sitting between them. CDR1 and CDR2 (germline): SGHDT, YYEEEE. This CDR3 spans 14 amino acids. The CDR3 DNA sequence: TGTGCCAGCAGCTTGGACCGCTTTTCCTACGAGCAGTACTTC. It is translated as CASSLDRFSYEQYF. Combining the CDR3 with reference TRBV5-6 and TRBJ2-7 gives the whole variable domain DAGVTQSPTHLIKTRGQQVTLRCSPKSGHDTVSWYQQALGQGPQFIFQYYEEEERQRGNFPDRFSGHQFPNYSSELNVNALLLGDSALYLCASSLDRFSYEQYFGPGTRLTVT.

The chain joins TRBV29-1 to TRBJ1-2, with 10 nucleotides matching TRBD1. This CDR3 region has 14 residues. The V gene end was trimmed by 3 bases and the J gene end by 7 bases; junction bases not matched to a gene: 8. Germline values: CDR1 SQVTM, CDR2 ANQGSEA. CDR3 residues: CSVDRDRGRSGYTF. In DNA, the CDR3 is TGCAGCGTTGACCGGGACAGGGGTAGGAGTGGCTACACCTTC. The full variable domain, its missing parts supplied by reference TRBV29-1 and TRBJ1-2, is SAVISQKPSRDICQRGTSLTIQCQVDSQVTMMFWYRQQPGQSLTLIATANQGSEATYESGFVIDKFPISRPNLTFSTLTVSNMSPEDSSIYLCSVDRDRGRSGYTFGSGTRLTVV.